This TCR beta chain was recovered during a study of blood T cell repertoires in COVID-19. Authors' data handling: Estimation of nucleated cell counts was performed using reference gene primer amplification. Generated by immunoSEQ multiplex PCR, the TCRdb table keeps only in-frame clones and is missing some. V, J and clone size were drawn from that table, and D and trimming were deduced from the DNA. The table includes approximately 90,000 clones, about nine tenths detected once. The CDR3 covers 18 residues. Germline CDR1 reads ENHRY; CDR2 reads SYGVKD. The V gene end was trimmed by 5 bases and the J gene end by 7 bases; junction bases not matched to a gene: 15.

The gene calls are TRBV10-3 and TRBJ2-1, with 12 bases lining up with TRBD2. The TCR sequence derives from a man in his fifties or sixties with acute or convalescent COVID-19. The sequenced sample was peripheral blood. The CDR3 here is CAISSPKASGGAVNEQFF. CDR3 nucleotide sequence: TGTGCCATCAGTTCTCCCAAAGCTAGCGGGGGGGCAGTGAATGAGCAGTTCTTC.